Presented here are 2 T cell receptor beta chains from one specimen sequenced in a study of identical twins. TCRdb ran MiXCR on the 5' RACE reads and lists one entry per CDR3 protein. The top ten clones hold about 0.25% of a sample with approximately 1.8 million distinct CDR3 sequences, about 32% of them seen once. The sequencing input was cord blood. The receptors here all came from a newborn girl in good health.

This clonotype has a handful of counts. The J gene is TRBJ2-7, the V gene TRBV6-5; 10 positions match TRBD2. There are 15 residues in the CDR3. The V and J ends lost 2 bases and 4 bases, in that order; junction bases with no gene match: 5. CDR1 and CDR2 (germline): MNHEY, SVGAGI. The CDR3 nucleotides read TGTGCCAGCAGTTACCTGACTAGCGGGTGGTACGAGCAGTACTTC. This translates into CASSYLTSGWYEQYF.

The gene calls are TRBV6-6 and TRBJ1-3; TRBD1 might be the D (6 bases). The CDR3 is 15 residues long. V lost 2 bases, J lost 2 bases, and 10 bases lay in between. Germline lookup yields CDR1 MNHNY and CDR2 SVGAGI (reference sequence). CDR3 nucleotides: TGTGCCAGCAGTTACGGGGAGGGGGCTGGAAACACCATATATTTT. It encodes CASSYGEGAGNTIYF.